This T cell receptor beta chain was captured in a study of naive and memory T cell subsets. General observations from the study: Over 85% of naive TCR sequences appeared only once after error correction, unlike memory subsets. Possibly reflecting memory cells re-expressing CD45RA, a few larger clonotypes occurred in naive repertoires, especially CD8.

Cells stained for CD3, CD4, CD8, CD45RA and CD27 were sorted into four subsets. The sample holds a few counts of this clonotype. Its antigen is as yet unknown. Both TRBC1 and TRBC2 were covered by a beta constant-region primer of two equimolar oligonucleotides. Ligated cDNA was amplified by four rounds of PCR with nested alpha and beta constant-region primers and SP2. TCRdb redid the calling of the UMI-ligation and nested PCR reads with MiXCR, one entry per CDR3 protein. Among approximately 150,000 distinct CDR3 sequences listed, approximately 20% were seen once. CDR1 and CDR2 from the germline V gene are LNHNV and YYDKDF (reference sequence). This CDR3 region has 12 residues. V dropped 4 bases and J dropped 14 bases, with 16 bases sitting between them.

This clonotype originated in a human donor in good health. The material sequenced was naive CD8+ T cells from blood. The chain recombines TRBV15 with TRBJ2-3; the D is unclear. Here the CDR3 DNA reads TGTGCCACCAGCAATCGTGAGGAAACCCGGTATTTT. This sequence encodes CATSNREETRYF.